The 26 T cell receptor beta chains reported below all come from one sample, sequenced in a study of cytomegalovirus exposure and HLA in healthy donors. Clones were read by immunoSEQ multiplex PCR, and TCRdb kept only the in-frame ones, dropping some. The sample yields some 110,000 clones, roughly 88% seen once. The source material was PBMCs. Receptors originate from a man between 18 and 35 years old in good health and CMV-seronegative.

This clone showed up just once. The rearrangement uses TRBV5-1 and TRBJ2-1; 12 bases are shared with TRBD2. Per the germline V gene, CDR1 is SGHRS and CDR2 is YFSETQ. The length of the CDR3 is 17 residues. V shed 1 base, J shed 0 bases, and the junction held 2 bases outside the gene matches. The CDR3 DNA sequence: TGCGCCAGCAGCTTGACTAGCGGGGGGACCTCCTACAATGAGCAGTTCTTC. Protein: CASSLTSGGTSYNEQFF. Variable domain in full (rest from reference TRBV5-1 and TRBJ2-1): KAGVTQTPRYLIKTRGQQVTLSCSPISGHRSVSWYQQTPGQGLQFLFEYFSETQRNKGNFPGRFSGRQFSNSRSEMNVSTLELGDSALYLCASSLTSGGTSYNEQFFGPGTRLTVL.

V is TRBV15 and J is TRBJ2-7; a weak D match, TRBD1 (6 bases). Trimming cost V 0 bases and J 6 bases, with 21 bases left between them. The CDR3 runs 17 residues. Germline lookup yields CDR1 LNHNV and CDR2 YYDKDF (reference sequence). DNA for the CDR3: TGTGCCACCAGCAGAGATACCCCAGACAGGTTTTCGCCCGAGCAGTACTTC. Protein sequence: CATSRDTPDRFSPEQYF.

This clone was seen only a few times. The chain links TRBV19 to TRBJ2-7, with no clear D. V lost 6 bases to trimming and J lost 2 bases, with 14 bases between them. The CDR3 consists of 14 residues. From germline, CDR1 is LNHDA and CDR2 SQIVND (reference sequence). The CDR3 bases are TGTGCCAGTAGGACTGGTTCAACCCCCTACGAGCAGTACTTC. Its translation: CASRTGSTPYEQYF.

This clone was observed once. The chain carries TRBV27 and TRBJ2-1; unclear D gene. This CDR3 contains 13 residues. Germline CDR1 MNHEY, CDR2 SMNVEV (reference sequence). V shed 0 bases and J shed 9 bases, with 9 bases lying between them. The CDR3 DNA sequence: TGTGCCAGCAGTTTATCTCGGGTGGGTGAGCAGTTCTTC. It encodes CASSLSRVGEQFF.

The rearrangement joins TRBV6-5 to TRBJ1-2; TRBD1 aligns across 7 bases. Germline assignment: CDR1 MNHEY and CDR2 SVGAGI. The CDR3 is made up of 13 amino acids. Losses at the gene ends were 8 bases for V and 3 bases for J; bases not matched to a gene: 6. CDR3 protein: CASGDRVDYGYTF. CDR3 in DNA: TGTGCCAGCGGAGACAGGGTGGACTATGGCTACACCTTC.

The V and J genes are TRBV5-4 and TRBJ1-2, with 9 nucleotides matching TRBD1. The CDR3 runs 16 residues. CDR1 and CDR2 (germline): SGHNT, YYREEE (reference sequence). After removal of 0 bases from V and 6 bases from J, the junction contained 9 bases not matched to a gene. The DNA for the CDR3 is TGTGCCAGCAGCTTGGCAGGGGGACAGGGAATCGATGGCTACACCTTC. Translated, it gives CASSLAGGQGIDGYTF.

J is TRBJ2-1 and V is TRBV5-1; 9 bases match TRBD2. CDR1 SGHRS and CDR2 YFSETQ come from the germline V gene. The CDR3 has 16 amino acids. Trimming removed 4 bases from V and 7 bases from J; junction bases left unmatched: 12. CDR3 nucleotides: TGCGCCAGCAGCCCTTCTCTGGCTAGCGGGATGAATGAGCAGTTCTTC. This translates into CASSPSLASGMNEQFF. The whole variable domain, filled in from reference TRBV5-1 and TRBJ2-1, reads KAGVTQTPRYLIKTRGQQVTLSCSPISGHRSVSWYQQTPGQGLQFLFEYFSETQRNKGNFPGRFSGRQFSNSRSEMNVSTLELGDSALYLCASSPSLASGMNEQFFGPGTRLTVL.

CDR3 in DNA: TGTGCCAGCAGCACCGGGACAGGGTACGATCAGCCCCAGCATTTT. Translation: CASSTGTGYDQPQHF. The V and J genes are TRBV6-1 and TRBJ1-5, with 9 bases lining up with TRBD1. The CDR3 is 15 amino acids. J lost 5 bases, V lost 6 bases, and 8 bases had no gene match. The V gene's germline CDR1 is MNHNS and CDR2 SASEGT.

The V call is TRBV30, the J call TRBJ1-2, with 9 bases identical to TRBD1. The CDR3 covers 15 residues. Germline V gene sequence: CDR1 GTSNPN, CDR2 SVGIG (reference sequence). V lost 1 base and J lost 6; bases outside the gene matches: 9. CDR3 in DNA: TGTGCCTGGAGTGCCAATCTACGGGACAGGGATGGCTACACCTTC. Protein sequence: CAWSANLRDRDGYTF.

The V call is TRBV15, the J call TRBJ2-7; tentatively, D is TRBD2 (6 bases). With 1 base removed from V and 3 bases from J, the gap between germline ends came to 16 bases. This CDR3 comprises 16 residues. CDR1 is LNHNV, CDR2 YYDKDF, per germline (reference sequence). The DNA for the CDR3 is TGTGCCACCAGCAGAGGGGGGGTATCGATGCTCTACGAGCAGTACTTC. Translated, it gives CATSRGGVSMLYEQYF.

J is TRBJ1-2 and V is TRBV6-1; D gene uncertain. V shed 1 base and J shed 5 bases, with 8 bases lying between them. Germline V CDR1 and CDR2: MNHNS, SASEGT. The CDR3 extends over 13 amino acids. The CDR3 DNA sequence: TGTGCCAGCAGTGAAGTTCGGGGATATGGCTACACCTTC. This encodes CASSEVRGYGYTF.

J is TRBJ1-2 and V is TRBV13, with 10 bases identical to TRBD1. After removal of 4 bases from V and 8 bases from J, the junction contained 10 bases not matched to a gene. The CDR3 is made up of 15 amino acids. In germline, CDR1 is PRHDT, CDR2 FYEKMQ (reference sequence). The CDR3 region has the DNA TGTGCCAGCAGCTCGCGGGACAGGGGCGTAGAGGGCTACACCTTC. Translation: CASSSRDRGVEGYTF. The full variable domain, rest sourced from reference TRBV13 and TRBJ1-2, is AAGVIQSPRHLIKEKRETATLKCYPIPRHDTVYWYQQGPGQDPQFLISFYEKMQSDKGSIPDRFSAQQFSDYHSELNMSSLELGDSALYFCASSSRDRGVEGYTFGSGTRLTVV.

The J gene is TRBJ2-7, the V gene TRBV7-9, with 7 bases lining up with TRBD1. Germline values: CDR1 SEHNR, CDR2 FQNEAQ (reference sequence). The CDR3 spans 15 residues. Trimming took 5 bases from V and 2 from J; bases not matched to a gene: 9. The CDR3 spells CASSRKRTGAYEQYF. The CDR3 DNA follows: TGTGCCAGCAGCAGAAAGCGGACAGGAGCCTACGAGCAGTACTTC.

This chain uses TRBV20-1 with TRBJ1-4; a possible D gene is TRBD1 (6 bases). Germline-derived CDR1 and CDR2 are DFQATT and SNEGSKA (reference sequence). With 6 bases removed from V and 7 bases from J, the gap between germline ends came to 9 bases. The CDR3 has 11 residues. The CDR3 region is CSAPRGEKLFF. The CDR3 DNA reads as TGCAGTGCCCCCAGGGGTGAAAAACTGTTTTTT.

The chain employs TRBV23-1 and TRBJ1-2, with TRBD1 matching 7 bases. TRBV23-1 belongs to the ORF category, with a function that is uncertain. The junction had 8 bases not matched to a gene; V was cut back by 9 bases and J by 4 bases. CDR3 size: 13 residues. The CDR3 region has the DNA TGCGCCAGAATTCAGGGGGGTGGCTATGGCTACACCTTC. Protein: CARIQGGGYGYTF.

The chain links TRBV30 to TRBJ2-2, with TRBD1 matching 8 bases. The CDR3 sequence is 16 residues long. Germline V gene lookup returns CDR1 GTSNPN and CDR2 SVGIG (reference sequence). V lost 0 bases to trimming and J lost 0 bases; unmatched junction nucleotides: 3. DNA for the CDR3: TGTGCCTGGAGTGTACAGGGGGACTCGAACACCGGGGAGCTGTTTTTT. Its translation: CAWSVQGDSNTGELFF.

CDR3 in amino acids: CASRTRGGVNTEAFF. DNA for the CDR3: TGTGCCAGCCGCACAAGGGGGGGGGTGAACACTGAAGCTTTCTTT. V and J are TRBV2 and TRBJ1-1; a possible D gene is TRBD1 (6 bases). This CDR3 contains 15 residues. The V and J ends lost 8 bases and 0 bases respectively, with 16 bases between them. CDR1 and CDR2 (germline): SNHLY, FYNNEI.

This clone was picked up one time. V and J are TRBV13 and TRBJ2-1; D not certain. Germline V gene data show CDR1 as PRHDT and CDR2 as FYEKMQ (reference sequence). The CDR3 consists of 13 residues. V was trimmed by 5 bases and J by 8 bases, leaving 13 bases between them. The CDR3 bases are TGTGCCAGCAGCCCGAGAGTGGGCCATGAGCAGTTCTTC. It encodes CASSPRVGHEQFF.

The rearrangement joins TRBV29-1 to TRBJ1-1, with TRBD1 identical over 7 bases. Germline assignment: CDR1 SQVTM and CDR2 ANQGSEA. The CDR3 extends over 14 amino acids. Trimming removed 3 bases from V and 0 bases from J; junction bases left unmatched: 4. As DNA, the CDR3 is TGCAGCGTTGAGACGACAGGGATGAACACTGAAGCTTTCTTT. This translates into CSVETTGMNTEAFF.

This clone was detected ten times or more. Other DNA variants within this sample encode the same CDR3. The CDR3 DNA reads as TGTGCCAGCAGTGAAGGGGACAGCTCCTACGAGCAGTACTTC. It encodes CASSEGDSSYEQYF. V is TRBV6-1 and J is TRBJ2-7; 7 bases match TRBD1. CDR1 is MNHNS and CDR2 is SASEGT in the germline V gene. This CDR3 region has 14 residues. V was pared by 1 base and J by 0 bases, with 0 bases of the junction left unmatched.

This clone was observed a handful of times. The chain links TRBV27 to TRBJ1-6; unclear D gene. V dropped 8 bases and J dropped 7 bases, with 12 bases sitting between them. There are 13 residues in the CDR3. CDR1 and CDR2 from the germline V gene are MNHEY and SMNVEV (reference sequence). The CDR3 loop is CASRWMGNSPLHF. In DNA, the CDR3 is TGTGCCAGCCGCTGGATGGGCAATTCACCCCTCCACTTT.

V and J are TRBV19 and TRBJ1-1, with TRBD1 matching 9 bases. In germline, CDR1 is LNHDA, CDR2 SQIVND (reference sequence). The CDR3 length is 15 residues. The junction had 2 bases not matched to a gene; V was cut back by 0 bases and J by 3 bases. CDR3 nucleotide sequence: TGTGCCAGTAGTATAGATTGGGACAGGGACACTGAAGCTTTCTTT. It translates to CASSIDWDRDTEAFF.

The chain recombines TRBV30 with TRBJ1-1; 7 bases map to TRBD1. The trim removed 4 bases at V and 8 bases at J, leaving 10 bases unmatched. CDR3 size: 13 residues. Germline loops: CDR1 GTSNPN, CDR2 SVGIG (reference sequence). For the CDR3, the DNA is TGTGCCTGGAATGCAGGGGGTGGGGGGGAAGCTTTCTTT. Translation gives CAWNAGGGGEAFF.

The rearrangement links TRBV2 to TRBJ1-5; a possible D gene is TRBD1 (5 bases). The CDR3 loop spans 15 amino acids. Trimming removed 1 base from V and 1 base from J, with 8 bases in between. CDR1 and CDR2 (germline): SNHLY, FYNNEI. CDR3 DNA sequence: TGTGCCAGCAGTGAAGAGTGGGGCAGCAATCAGCCCCAGCATTTT. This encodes CASSEEWGSNQPQHF.

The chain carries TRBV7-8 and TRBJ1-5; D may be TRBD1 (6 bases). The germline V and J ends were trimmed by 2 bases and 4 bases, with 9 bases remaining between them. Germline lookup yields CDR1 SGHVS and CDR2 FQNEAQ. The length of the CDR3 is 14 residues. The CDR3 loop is CASSLRRGNQPQHF. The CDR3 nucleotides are TGTGCCAGCAGCTTACGCAGGGGTAATCAGCCCCAGCATTTT.

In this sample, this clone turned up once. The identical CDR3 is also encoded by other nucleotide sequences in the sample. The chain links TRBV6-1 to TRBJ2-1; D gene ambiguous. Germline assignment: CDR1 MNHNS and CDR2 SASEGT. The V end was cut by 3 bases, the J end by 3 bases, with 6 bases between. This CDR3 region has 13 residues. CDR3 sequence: CASSESRYNEQFF. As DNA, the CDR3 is TGTGCCAGCAGTGAGTCCCGCTACAATGAGCAGTTCTTC.